This T cell receptor (beta chain) came from a study of blood T cell repertoires in COVID-19. Background on the study: All recovered Cohort 3 donors got two negative PCRs, got clearance, or saw symptom resolution.

Original handling: Estimation of nucleated cell counts relied on the amplification of reference gene primers. The repertoire was sequenced with immunoSEQ multiplex PCR; TCRdb's copy has only in-frame clones and lacks some. D and trimming were read from the DNA, whereas the V and J calls and clone size are those reported in that table. The table has hundreds of thousands of clones, 86% seen once. The CDR3 is 13 amino acids. CDR1 is SGHRS and CDR2 is YFSETQ in the germline V gene. V was clipped by 4 bases and J by 0 bases, with 7 bases between them. The chain carries TRBV5-1 and TRBJ1-1; D is ambiguous. Sequenced: PBMCs or T cells enriched from blood (not recorded which). This receptor was taken from a woman aged 45-65 years in a cohort exposed to, infected with or recovered from COVID-19 (not recorded which). The CDR3 DNA reads TGCGCCAGCAGCGCAGTAATGAACACTGAAGCTTTCTTT. Its translation is CASSAVMNTEAFF.